Included here is one T cell receptor beta chain sequence, with context. The record originates from a study of CD8 T cells in Susac syndrome. An amount of RNA that ranged from roughly 0.45 to 1 ug was reverse transcribed with random hexamers. immunoSEQ multiplex PCR amplified TCR beta CDR3 across 54 Vbeta, 13 Jbeta. Via MiXCR, TCRdb re-called the immunoSEQ multiplex PCR reads, giving one row per CDR3 protein. The sample comprises about 210,000 distinct CDR3 sequences, roughly 96% of which are singletons, and about 0.088% rests with the top ten. In germline, CDR1 is MGHRA, CDR2 YSYEKL. The germline V and J ends were trimmed by 0 bases and 7 bases, with 9 bases remaining between them. The CDR3 has 13 residues. Sequencing of TCR beta was performed on blood CD8+ T cells and on blood CD4+ T cells. The multiple sclerosis controls were treatment-naive patients affected by stable or active relapsing-remitting disease. TEMRA cells were FACS-enriched, unlike CD8+ and CD4+ T cells, which were negatively isolated.

This TCR came from a human donor with multiple sclerosis. The chain links TRBV4-1 to TRBJ2-5, with D perhaps TRBD2 (6 bases). The sample comprised CD4+ T cells from PBMCs. The CDR3 is CASSQDLGGTQYF. The DNA of the CDR3 is TGCGCCAGCAGCCAAGATCTGGGAGGGACCCAGTACTTC.